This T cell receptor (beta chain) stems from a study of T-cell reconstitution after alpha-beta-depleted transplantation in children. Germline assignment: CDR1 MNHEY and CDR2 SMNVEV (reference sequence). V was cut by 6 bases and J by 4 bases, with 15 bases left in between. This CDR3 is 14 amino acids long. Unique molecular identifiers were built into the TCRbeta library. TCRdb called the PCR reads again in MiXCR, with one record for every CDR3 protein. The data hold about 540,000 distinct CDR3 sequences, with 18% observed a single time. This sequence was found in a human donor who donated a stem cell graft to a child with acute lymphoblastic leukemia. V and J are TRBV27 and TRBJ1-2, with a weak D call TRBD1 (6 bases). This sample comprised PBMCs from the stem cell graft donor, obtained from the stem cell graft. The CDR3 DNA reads TGTGCCAGCAGCAAGGGGGGGCGCAGCTATGGCTACACCTTC. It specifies CASSKGGRSYGYTF.